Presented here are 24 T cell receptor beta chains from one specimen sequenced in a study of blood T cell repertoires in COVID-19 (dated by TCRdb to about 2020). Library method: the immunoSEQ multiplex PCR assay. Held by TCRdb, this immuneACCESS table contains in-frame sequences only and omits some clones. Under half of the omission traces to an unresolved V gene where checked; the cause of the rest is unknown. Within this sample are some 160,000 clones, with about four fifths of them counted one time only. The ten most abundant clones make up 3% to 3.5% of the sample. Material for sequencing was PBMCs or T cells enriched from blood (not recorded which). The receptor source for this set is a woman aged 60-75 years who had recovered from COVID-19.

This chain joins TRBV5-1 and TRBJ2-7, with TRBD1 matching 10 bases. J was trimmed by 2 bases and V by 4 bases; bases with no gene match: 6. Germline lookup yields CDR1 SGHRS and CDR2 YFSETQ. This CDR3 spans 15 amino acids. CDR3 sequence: CASSARDRGTYEQYF. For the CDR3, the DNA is TGCGCCAGCAGCGCCCGGGACAGGGGTACCTACGAGCAGTACTTC.

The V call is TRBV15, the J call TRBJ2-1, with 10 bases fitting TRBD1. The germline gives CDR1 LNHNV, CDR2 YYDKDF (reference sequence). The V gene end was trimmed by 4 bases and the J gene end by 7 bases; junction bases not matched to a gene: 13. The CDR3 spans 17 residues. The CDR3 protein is CATSNPWTGGNVNEQFF. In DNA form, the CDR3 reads TGTGCCACCAGCAACCCTTGGACAGGGGGTAATGTTAATGAGCAGTTCTTC.

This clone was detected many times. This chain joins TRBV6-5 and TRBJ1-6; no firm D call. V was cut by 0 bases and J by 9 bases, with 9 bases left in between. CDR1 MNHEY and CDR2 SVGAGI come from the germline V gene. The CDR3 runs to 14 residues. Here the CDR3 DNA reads TGTGCCAGCAGTTACTCTCCAGTTTCTTCACCCCTCCACTTT. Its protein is CASSYSPVSSPLHF.

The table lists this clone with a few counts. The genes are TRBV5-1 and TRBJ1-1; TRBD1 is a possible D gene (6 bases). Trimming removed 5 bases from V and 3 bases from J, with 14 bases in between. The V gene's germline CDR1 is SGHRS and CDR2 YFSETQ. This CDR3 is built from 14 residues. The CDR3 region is CASSPRAGDTEAFF. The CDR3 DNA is TGCGCCAGCAGTCCCCGGGCAGGGGACACTGAAGCTTTCTTT.

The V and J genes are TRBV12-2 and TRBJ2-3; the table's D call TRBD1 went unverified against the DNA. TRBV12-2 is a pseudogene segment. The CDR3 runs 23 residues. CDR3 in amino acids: CASRLVIKTGGTGGNWVTDTQYF. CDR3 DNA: TGTGCAAGTCGCTTAGTAATTAAAACAGGGGGGACAGGGGGTAATTGGGTCACAGATACGCAGTATTTT.

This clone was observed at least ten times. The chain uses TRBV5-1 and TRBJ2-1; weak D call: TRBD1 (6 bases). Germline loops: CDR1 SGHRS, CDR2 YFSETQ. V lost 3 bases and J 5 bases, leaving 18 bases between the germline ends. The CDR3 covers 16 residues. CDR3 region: CASSSRYGGMDNEQFF. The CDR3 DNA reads TGCGCCAGCAGCTCCCGATATGGGGGCATGGACAATGAGCAGTTCTTC.

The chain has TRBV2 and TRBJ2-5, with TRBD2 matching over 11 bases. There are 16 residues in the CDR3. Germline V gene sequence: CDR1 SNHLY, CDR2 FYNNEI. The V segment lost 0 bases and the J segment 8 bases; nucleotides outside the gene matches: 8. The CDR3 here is CASSEAELAGGYTQYF. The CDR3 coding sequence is TGTGCCAGCAGTGAAGCGGAGCTAGCGGGGGGATATACCCAGTACTTC.

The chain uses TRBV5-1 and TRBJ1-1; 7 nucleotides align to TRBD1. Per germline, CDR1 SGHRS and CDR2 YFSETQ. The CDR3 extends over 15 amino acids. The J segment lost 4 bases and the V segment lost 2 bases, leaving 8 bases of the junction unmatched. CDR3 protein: CASSFSDRTSTEAFF. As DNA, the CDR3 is TGCGCCAGCAGCTTTTCGGACAGGACTTCCACTGAAGCTTTCTTT.

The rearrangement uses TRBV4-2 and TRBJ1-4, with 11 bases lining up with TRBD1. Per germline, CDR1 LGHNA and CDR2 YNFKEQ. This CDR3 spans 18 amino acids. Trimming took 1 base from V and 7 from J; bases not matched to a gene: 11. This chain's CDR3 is CASSQGGQGASKFEKLFF. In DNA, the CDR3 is TGTGCCAGCAGCCAAGGAGGACAGGGGGCTAGTAAATTTGAAAAACTGTTTTTT.

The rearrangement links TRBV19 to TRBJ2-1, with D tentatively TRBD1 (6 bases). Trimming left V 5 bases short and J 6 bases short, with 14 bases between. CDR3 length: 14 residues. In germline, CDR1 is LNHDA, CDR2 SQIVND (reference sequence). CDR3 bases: TGTGCCAGTAGTTGGGGGCAGGGCTTCAATGAGCAGTTCTTC. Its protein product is CASSWGQGFNEQFF.

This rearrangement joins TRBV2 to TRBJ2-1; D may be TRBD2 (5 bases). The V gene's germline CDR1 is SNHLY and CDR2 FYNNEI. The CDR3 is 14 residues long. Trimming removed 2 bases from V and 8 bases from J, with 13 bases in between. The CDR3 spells CASSETTNVDEQFF. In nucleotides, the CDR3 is TGTGCCAGCAGTGAAACGACTAATGTCGATGAGCAGTTCTTC.

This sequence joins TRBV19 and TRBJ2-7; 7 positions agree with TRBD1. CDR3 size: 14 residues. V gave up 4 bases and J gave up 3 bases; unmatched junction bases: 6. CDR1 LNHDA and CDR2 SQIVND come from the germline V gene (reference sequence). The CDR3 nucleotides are TGTGCCAGTAGTACCAGGACAGGAGTCTACGAGCAGTACTTC. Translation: CASSTRTGVYEQYF.

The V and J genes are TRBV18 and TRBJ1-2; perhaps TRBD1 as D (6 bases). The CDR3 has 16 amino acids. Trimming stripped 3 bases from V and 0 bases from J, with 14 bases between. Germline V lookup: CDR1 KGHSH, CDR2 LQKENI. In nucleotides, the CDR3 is TGTGCCAGCTCACCGCGACAGGACACCTCTAACTATGGCTACACCTTC. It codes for CASSPRQDTSNYGYTF.

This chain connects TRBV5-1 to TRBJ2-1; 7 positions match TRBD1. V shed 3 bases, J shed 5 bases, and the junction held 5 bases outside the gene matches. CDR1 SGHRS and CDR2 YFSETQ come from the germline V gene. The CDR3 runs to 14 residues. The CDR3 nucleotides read TGCGCCAGCAGCTCCGGGGACAGCCACAATGAGCAGTTCTTC. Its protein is CASSSGDSHNEQFF.

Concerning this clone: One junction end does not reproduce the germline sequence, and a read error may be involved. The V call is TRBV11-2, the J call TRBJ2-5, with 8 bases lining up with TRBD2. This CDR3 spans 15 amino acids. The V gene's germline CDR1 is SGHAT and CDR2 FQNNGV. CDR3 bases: TGTGCCAGCAGCGTCTCGGGGGGGATGGTCGAGAACCAGTACTTC. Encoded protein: CASSVSGGMVENQYF.

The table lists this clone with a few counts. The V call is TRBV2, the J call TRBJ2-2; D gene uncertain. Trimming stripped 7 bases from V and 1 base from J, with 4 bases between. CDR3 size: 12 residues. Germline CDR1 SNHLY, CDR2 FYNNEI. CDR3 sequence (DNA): TGTGCCAGCACTAGGAACACCGGGGAGCTGTTTTTT. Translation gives CASTRNTGELFF.

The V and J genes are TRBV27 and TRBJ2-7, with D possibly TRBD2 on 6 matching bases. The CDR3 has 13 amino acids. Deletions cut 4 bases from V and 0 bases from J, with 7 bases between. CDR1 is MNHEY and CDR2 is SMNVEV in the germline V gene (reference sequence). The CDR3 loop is CASSWGGSYEQYF. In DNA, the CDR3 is TGTGCCAGCAGTTGGGGAGGCTCCTACGAGCAGTACTTC.

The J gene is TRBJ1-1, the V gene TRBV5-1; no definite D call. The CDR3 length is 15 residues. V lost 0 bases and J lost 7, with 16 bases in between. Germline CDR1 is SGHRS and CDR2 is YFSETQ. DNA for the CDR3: TGCGCCAGCAGCTTGGGTTTATGGGTGAGCGGTGAAGCTTTCTTT. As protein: CASSLGLWVSGEAFF.

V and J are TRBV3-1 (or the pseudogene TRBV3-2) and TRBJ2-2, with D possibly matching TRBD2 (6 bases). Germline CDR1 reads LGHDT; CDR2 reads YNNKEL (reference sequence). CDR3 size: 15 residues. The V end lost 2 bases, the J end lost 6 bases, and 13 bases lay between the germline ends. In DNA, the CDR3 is TGTGCCAGCAGCCAAAGAACTAGCATCGCCGGGGAGCTGTTTTTT. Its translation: CASSQRTSIAGELFF.

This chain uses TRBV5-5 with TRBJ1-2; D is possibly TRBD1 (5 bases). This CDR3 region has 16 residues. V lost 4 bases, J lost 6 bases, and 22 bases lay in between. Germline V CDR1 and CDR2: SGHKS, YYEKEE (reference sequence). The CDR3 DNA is TGTGCCAGCAGCCATGATTTGGCTGTCACAGGTAATGGCTACACCTTC. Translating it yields CASSHDLAVTGNGYTF.

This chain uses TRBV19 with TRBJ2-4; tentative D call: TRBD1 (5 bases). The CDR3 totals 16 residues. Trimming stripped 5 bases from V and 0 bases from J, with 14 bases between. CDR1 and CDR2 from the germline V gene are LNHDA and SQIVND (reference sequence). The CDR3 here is CASSSRGHLAKNIQYF. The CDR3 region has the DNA TGTGCCAGTAGTTCTCGAGGACACCTAGCCAAAAACATTCAGTACTTC. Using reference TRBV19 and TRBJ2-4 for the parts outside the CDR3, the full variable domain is DGGITQSPKYLFRKEGQNVTLSCEQNLNHDAMYWYRQDPGQGLRLIYYSQIVNDFQKGDIAEGYSVSREKKESFPLTVTSAQKNPTAFYLCASSSRGHLAKNIQYFGAGTRLSVL.

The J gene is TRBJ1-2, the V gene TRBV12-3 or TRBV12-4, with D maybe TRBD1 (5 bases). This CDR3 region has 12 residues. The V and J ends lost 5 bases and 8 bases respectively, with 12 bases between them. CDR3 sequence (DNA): TGTGCCAGCAGTACCTGGGACTTCGGCTACACCTTC. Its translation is CASSTWDFGYTF.

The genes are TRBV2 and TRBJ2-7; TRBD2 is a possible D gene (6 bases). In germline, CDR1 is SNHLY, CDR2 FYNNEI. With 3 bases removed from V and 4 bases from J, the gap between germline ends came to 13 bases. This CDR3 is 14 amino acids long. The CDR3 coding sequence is TGTGCCAGCAGTGATGGAGGGGCGGGGTACGAGCAGTACTTC. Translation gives CASSDGGAGYEQYF.

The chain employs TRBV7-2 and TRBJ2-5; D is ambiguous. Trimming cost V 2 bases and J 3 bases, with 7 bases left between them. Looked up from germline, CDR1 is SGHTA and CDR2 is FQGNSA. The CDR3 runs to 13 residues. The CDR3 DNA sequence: TGTGCCAGCAGCTTACGGAGAGAAGAGACCCAGTACTTC. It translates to CASSLRREETQYF.